These 24 T cell receptor beta chains share one sample of origin, sequenced in a study of T cells in Graves' hyperthyroidism and ophthalmopathy. TCR beta CDR3 sequences were amplified from RNA transcripts. During a first-round RT-PCR of the TCR CDR3, the HTBI primer set was used. TCRdb reanalysed the multiplex PCR reads using MiXCR and keeps one entry per CDR3 protein. The table has hundreds of thousands of distinct CDR3 sequences, around 19% seen once. Sequenced input: blood. These receptors were taken from a woman between 50 and 59 years old with Graves' hyperthyroidism that later progressed to Graves' ophthalmopathy.

The chain is built from TRBV20-1 and TRBJ1-5, with 8 positions matching TRBD1. The CDR3 is 14 residues long. In germline, CDR1 is DFQATT, CDR2 SNEGSKA (reference sequence). The V gene end was trimmed by 0 bases and the J gene end by 11 bases; junction bases not matched to a gene: 9. Written as DNA, the CDR3 is TGCAGTGCTAGAGATCGGGACAGGTCACCTACCCAGCATTTT. This translates into CSARDRDRSPTQHF.

The chain recombines TRBV7-9 with TRBJ1-1; 8 positions match TRBD1. Germline assignment: CDR1 SEHNR and CDR2 FQNEAQ (reference sequence). The CDR3 covers 15 residues. V lost 7 bases and J lost 7; bases outside the gene matches: 14. CDR3 nucleotides: TGTGCCAGCACCCAAGGGGGGACAGGTATTTTTGAAGCTTTCTTT. This translates into CASTQGGTGIFEAFF.

This clonotype was seen a few times. The chain employs TRBV10-3 and TRBJ2-1; weak D call: TRBD2 (6 bases). Germline values: CDR1 ENHRY, CDR2 SYGVKD. CDR3 length: 15 residues. V was clipped by 5 bases and J by 0 bases, with 11 bases between them. The DNA for the CDR3 is TGTGCCATCAGTTTAGGGACTCTCTCCTACAATGAGCAGTTCTTC. Translated: CAISLGTLSYNEQFF.

This chain joins TRBV14 and TRBJ2-1; D remains ambiguous. Trimming took 1 base from V and 8 from J, leaving 15 bases between them. The CDR3 contains 15 residues. Germline CDR1 SGHDN, CDR2 FVKESK. DNA of the CDR3: TGTGCCAGCAGCCAAGTCCAAGTAGTTTATGATGAGCAGTTCTTC. This codes for CASSQVQVVYDEQFF.

The chain links TRBV10-2 to TRBJ1-2; D gene uncertain. CDR1 and CDR2 from the germline V gene are WSHSY and SAAADI. V lost 3 bases to trimming and J lost 1 base, with 6 bases between them. The CDR3 is 13 amino acids. CDR3 loop: CASSETGNYGYTF. The CDR3 DNA follows: TGCGCCAGCAGTGAAACCGGTAACTATGGCTACACCTTC.

This sequence joins TRBV12-3 or TRBV12-4 and TRBJ2-1; D unresolved. The CDR3 extends over 16 amino acids. The V and J ends lost 3 bases and 5 bases respectively, with 17 bases between them. CDR3 in amino acids: CASSFVRNSGDNEQFF. CDR3 DNA: TGTGCCAGCAGTTTTGTTCGGAACTCTGGTGACAATGAGCAGTTCTTC.

This clonotype was recorded a few times. The J gene is TRBJ2-7, the V gene TRBV9; TRBD1 matches at 11 bases. This CDR3 spans 15 amino acids. Looked up from germline, CDR1 is SGDLS and CDR2 is YYNGEE. V lost 4 bases, J lost 2 bases, and 5 bases stayed unmatched. The CDR3 bases are TGTGCCAGCAGCTACGGACAGGGGGCCCCCTACGAGCAGTACTTC. Translating it yields CASSYGQGAPYEQYF.

V gene TRBV5-1 combines with J gene TRBJ1-1; 7 nucleotides line up with TRBD1. Germline values: CDR1 SGHRS, CDR2 YFSETQ. V lost 8 bases to trimming and J lost 1 base; unmatched junction nucleotides: 5. There are 13 residues in the CDR3. CDR3 nucleotides: TGCGCCAGTCAACAGGGGTGGAACACTGAAGCTTTCTTT. It yields the protein CASQQGWNTEAFF.

V is TRBV2 and J is TRBJ2-1, with 11 positions matching TRBD2. Germline V gene sequence: CDR1 SNHLY, CDR2 FYNNEI. CDR3 length: 17 amino acids. The junction had 11 bases not matched to a gene; V was cut back by 6 bases and J by 4 bases. CDR3 sequence reads: CASSEMGTSGGYNEQFF. The CDR3 DNA sequence: TGTGCCAGCAGCGAGATGGGAACTAGCGGGGGTTACAATGAGCAGTTCTTC.

This clonotype was recorded a few times. V gene TRBV29-1 combines with J gene TRBJ1-1; D remains unclear. With 4 bases removed from V and 1 base from J, the gap between germline ends came to 10 bases. The CDR3 is 13 amino acids. CDR1 and CDR2 (germline): SQVTM, ANQGSEA. CDR3 residues: CSVVAGRNTEAFF. CDR3 nucleotides: TGCAGCGTTGTTGCGGGGAGGAACACTGAAGCTTTCTTT. Supplemented by reference TRBV29-1 and TRBJ1-1, the full variable domain reads SAVISQKPSRDICQRGTSLTIQCQVDSQVTMMFWYRQQPGQSLTLIATANQGSEATYESGFVIDKFPISRPNLTFSTLTVSNMSPEDSSIYLCSVVAGRNTEAFFGQGTRLTVV.

In nucleotides, the CDR3 is TGTGCCAGCTCGACAGGGGAGAGCACTGAAGCTTTCTTT. This translates into CASSTGESTEAFF. The chain employs TRBV18 and TRBJ1-1, with TRBD1 matching 8 bases. The CDR3 runs to 13 residues. Germline CDR1 and CDR2: KGHSH and LQKENI. Trimming took 6 bases from V and 4 from J; bases not matched to a gene: 4.

The gene calls are TRBV5-1 and TRBJ1-3, with TRBD1 matching over 8 bases. The V gene end was trimmed by 4 bases and the J gene end by 0 bases; junction bases not matched to a gene: 9. CDR1 SGHRS and CDR2 YFSETQ come from the germline V gene. The CDR3 contains 17 residues. DNA for the CDR3: TGCGCCAGCAGCCAAGACAGGGGCCCGGGCTCTGGAAACACCATATATTTT. Translated, it gives CASSQDRGPGSGNTIYF.

This clonotype was found many times. The chain has TRBV7-2 and TRBJ2-3; 9 bases line up with TRBD2. V gave up 5 bases and J gave up 4 bases; unmatched junction bases: 7. Germline V lookup: CDR1 SGHTA, CDR2 FQGNSA. The CDR3 extends over 15 amino acids. CDR3 residues: CASSGRGGGADTQYF. CDR3 nucleotides: TGTGCCAGCAGCGGGCGGGGGGGCGGCGCAGATACGCAGTATTTT.

This clonotype was counted many times. This chain uses TRBV6-5 with TRBJ2-7, with TRBD1 matching over 10 bases. The J segment lost 5 bases and the V segment lost 2 bases, leaving 3 bases of the junction unmatched. CDR1 is MNHEY and CDR2 is SVGAGI in the germline V gene. The length of the CDR3 is 14 residues. As DNA, the CDR3 is TGTGCCAGCAGTTACCGCGGGACAGGGGACGAGCAGTACTTC. Residues: CASSYRGTGDEQYF.

V is TRBV19 and J is TRBJ1-2; weak D call: TRBD1 (6 bases). The germline V gene has CDR1 LNHDA and CDR2 SQIVND (reference sequence). Trimming removed 2 bases from V and 4 bases from J, with 11 bases in between. The CDR3 spans 14 residues. The CDR3 DNA is TGTGCCAGTAGTATAACAGGGAGCAGCTATGGCTACACCTTC. Translated: CASSITGSSYGYTF.

This clonotype turned up a few times. The gene calls are TRBV3-1 and TRBJ2-3, with D possibly TRBD2 on 6 matching bases. The CDR3 loop spans 15 amino acids. V dropped 0 bases and J dropped 2 bases, with 9 bases sitting between them. The germline V gene encodes CDR1 LGHDT and CDR2 YNNKEL (reference sequence). In DNA form, the CDR3 reads TGTGCCAGCAGCCAAGAACGGGGGTCCACAGATACGCAGTATTTT. This encodes CASSQERGSTDTQYF.

The chain links TRBV9 to TRBJ2-3; D uncertain. Per the germline V gene, CDR1 is SGDLS and CDR2 is YYNGEE. V lost 0 bases, J lost 1 base, and 9 bases lay in between. The CDR3 covers 15 residues. In nucleotides, the CDR3 is TGTGCCAGCAGCGTAGAGGCGACTCGCACAGATACGCAGTATTTT. Translated: CASSVEATRTDTQYF.

V is TRBV27 and J is TRBJ1-4; a possible D gene is TRBD1 (6 bases). Trimming stripped 4 bases from V and 7 bases from J, with 19 bases between. This CDR3 spans 16 amino acids. Germline CDR1 MNHEY, CDR2 SMNVEV (reference sequence). The CDR3 DNA reads as TGTGCCAGCAGTTCCCAAATAGGACAGTTCGGTGAAAAACTGTTTTTT. It codes for CASSSQIGQFGEKLFF.

The chain uses TRBV19 and TRBJ2-1; TRBD1 or TRBD2 may be the D gene (6 bases each). The CDR3 runs 16 residues. V was cut by 3 bases and J by 1 base, with 13 bases left in between. CDR1 and CDR2 from the germline V gene are LNHDA and SQIVND (reference sequence). Here the CDR3 reads CASSIAGGPSYNEQFF. CDR3 in DNA: TGTGCCAGTAGTATTGCCGGGGGCCCGTCCTACAATGAGCAGTTCTTC.

This clonotype came up a few times. The rearrangement links TRBV7-2 to TRBJ2-4; TRBD1 might be the D (6 bases). CDR1 and CDR2 (germline): SGHTA, FQGNSA. The CDR3 length is 15 residues. V was cut by 5 bases and J by 3 bases, with 14 bases left in between. The CDR3 nucleotides are TGTGCCAGCAGCAATGCCAGGGGTAGCAAAAACATTCAGTACTTC. The encoded protein is CASSNARGSKNIQYF. Full variable domain (missing parts from reference TRBV7-2 and TRBJ2-4): GAGVSQSPSNKVTEKGKDVELRCDPISGHTALYWYRQSLGQGLEFLIYFQGNSAPDKSGLPSDRFSAERTGGSVSTLTIQRTQQEDSAVYLCASSNARGSKNIQYFGAGTRLSVL.

The sample holds many counts of this clonotype. V and J are TRBV28 and TRBJ1-2; no reliable D call. Germline V gene data show CDR1 as MDHEN and CDR2 as SYDVKM. The CDR3 runs 13 residues. Deletions cut 2 bases from V and 7 bases from J, with 11 bases between. The DNA for the CDR3 is TGTGCCAGCAGTTTAACGGACCCCACTGGCTACACCTTC. Residues: CASSLTDPTGYTF.

The sample holds a few counts of this clonotype. The chain recombines TRBV11-3 with TRBJ1-1; 7 bases agree with TRBD1. The CDR3 has 15 residues. Trimming took 2 bases from V and 0 from J; bases not matched to a gene: 3. Germline loops: CDR1 SGHNT, CDR2 YENEEA. CDR3 in DNA: TGTGCCAGCAGCTTAACAGGGGACTTGAACACTGAAGCTTTCTTT. Encoded protein: CASSLTGDLNTEAFF.

At least ten counts were recorded for this clonotype. The genes are TRBV12-3 or TRBV12-4 and TRBJ2-2; TRBD1 agrees at 9 bases. The V segment lost 5 bases and the J segment 3 bases; nucleotides outside the gene matches: 4. The CDR3 loop spans 15 amino acids. In nucleotides, the CDR3 is TGTGCCAGCAGTCGTCGGACAGGGGACACCGGGGAGCTGTTTTTT. Protein product: CASSRRTGDTGELFF.

In its sample, this clonotype was seen a few times. The rearrangement uses TRBV6-5 and TRBJ2-2, with 7 bases lining up with TRBD1. The V and J ends lost 4 bases and 7 bases, in that order; junction bases with no gene match: 9. This CDR3 is built from 15 residues. Germline V lookup: CDR1 MNHEY, CDR2 SVGAGI. CDR3: CASSSWGQPGGELFF. As DNA, the CDR3 is TGTGCCAGCAGTTCCTGGGGACAGCCCGGCGGGGAGCTGTTTTTT.